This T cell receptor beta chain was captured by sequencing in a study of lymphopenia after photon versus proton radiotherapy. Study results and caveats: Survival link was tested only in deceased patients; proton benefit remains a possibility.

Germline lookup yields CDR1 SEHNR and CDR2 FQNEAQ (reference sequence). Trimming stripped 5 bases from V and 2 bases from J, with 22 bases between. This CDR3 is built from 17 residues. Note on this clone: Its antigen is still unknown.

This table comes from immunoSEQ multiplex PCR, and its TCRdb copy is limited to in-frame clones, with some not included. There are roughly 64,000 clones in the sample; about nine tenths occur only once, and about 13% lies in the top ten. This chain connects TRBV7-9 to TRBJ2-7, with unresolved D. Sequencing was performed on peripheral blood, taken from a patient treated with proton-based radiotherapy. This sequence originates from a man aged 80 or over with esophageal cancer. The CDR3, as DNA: TGTGCCAGCAGCCCTCTATTGACCATGGACGGTACCTACGAGCAGTACTTC. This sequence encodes CASSPLLTMDGTYEQYF. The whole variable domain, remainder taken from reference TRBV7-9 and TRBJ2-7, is DTGVSQNPRHKITKRGQNVTFRCDPISEHNRLYWYRQTLGQGPEFLTYFQNEAQLEKSRLLSDRFSAERPKGSFSTLEIQRTEQGDSAMYLCASSPLLTMDGTYEQYFGPGTRLTVT.